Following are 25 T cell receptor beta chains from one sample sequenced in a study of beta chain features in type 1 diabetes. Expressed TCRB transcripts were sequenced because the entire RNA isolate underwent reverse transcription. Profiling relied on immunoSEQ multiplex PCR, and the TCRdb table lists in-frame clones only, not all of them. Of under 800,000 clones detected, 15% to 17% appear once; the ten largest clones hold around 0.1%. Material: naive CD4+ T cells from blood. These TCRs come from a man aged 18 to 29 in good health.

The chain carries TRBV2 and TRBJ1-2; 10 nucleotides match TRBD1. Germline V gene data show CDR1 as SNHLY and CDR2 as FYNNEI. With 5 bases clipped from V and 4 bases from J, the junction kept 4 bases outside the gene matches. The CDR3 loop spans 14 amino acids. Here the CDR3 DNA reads TGTGCCAGCAGTCGGGACAGGGGCTCCTATGGCTACACCTTC. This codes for CASSRDRGSYGYTF.

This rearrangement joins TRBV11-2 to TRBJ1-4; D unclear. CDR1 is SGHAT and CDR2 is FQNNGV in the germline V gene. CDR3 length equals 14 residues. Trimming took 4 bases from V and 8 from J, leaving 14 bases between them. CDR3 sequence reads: CASSSTIPGEKLFF. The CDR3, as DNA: TGTGCCAGCAGCTCAACCATTCCGGGCGAAAAACTGTTTTTT.

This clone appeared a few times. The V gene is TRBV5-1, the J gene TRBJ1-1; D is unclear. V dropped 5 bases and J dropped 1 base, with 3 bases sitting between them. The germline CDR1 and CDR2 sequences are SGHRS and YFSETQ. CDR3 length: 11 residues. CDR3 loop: CASRSNTEAFF. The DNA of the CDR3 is TGCGCCAGCAGGTCGAACACTGAAGCTTTCTTT.

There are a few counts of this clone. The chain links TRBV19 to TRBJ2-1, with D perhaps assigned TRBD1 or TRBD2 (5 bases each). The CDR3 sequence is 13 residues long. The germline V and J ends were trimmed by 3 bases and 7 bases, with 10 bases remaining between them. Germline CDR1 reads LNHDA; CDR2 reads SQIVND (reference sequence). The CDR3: CASSIKWGNEQFF. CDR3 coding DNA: TGTGCCAGTAGTATTAAATGGGGGAATGAGCAGTTCTTC.

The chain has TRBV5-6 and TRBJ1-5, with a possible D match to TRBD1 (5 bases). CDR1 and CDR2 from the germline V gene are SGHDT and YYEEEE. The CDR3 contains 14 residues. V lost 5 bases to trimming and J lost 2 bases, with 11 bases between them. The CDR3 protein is CASRYRDGNQPQHF. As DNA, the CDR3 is TGTGCCAGCAGGTATCGGGACGGCAATCAGCCCCAGCATTTT.

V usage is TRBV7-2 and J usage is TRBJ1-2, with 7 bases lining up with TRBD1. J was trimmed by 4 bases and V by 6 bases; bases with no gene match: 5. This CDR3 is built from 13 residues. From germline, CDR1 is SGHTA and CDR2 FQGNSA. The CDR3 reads CASRETGFYGYTF. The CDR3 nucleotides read TGTGCCAGCAGGGAGACAGGGTTCTATGGCTACACCTTC.

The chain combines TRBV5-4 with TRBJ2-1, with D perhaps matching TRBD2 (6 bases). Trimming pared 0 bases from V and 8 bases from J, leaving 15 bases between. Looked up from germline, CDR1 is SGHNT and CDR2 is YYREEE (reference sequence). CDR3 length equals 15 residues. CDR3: CASSLAGGPNYEQFF. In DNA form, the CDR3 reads TGTGCCAGCAGCTTGGCCGGGGGTCCTAACTATGAGCAGTTCTTC. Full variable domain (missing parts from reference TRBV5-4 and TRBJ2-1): ETGVTQSPTHLIKTRGQQVTLRCSSQSGHNTVSWYQQALGQGPQFIFQYYREEENGRGNFPPRFSGLQFPNYSSELNVNALELDDSALYLCASSLAGGPNYEQFFGPGTRLTVL.

The CDR3 loop is CASSGGQGAETQYF. The CDR3 DNA reads TGTGCCAGCAGTGGGGGACAGGGGGCGGAGACCCAGTACTTC. V gene TRBV25-1 combines with J gene TRBJ2-5; 12 positions agree with TRBD1. The length of the CDR3 is 14 residues. The V gene end was trimmed by 4 bases and the J gene end by 5 bases; junction bases not matched to a gene: 2. The germline gives CDR1 MGHDK, CDR2 SYGVNS.

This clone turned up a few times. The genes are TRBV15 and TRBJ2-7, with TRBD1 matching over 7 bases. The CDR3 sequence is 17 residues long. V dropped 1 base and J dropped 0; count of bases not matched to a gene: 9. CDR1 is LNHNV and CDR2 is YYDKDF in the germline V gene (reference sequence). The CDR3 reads CATSRVWTGPSSYEQYF. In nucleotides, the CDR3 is TGTGCCACCAGCAGAGTTTGGACAGGCCCCAGCTCCTACGAGCAGTACTTC.

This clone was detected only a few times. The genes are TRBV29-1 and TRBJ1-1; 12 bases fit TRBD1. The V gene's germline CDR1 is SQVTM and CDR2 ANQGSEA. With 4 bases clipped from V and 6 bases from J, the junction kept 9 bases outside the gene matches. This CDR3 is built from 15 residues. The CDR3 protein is CSVGGQGQGAPEAFF. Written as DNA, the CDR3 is TGCAGCGTTGGGGGCCAGGGACAGGGGGCACCTGAAGCTTTCTTT.

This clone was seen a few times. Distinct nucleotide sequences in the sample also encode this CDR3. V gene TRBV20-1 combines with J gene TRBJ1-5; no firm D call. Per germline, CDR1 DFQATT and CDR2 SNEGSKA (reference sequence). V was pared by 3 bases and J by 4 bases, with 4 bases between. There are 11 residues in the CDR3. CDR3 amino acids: CSASGNQPQHF. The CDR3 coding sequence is TGCAGTGCTAGCGGTAATCAGCCCCAGCATTTT.

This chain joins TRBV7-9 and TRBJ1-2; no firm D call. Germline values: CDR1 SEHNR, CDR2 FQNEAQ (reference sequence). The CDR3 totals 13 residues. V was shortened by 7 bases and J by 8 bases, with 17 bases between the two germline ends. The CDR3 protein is CASTLEPLGGYTF. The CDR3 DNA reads TGTGCCAGCACCCTGGAGCCCTTGGGAGGCTACACCTTC.

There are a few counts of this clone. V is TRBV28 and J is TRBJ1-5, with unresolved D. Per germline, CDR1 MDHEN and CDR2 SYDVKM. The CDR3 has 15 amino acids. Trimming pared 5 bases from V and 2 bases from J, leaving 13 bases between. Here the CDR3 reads CASSPTGWGNQPQHF. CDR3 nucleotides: TGTGCCAGCAGTCCGACCGGGTGGGGCAATCAGCCCCAGCATTTT.

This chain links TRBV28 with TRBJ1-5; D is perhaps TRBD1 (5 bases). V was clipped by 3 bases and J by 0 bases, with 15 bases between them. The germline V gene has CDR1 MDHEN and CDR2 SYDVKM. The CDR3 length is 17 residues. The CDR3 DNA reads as TGTGCCAGCAGTTTGGGGCAGGTAAAACTTAGCAATCAGCCCCAGCATTTT. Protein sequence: CASSLGQVKLSNQPQHF. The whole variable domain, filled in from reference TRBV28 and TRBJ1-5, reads DVKVTQSSRYLVKRTGEKVFLECVQDMDHENMFWYRQDPGLGLRLIYFSYDVKMKEKGDIPEGYSVSREKKERFSLILESASTNQTSMYLCASSLGQVKLSNQPQHFGDGTRLSIL.

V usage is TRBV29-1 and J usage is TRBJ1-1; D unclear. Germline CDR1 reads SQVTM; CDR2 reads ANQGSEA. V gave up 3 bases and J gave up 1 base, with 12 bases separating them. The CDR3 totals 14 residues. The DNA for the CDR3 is TGCAGCGTTGACGTGTCCCCTCCGAACACTGAAGCTTTCTTT. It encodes CSVDVSPPNTEAFF.

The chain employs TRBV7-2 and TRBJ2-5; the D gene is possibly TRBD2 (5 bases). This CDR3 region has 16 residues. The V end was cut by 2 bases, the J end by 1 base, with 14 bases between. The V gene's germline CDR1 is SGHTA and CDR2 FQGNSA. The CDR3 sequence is CASSLIAILVQETQYF. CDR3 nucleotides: TGTGCCAGCAGCTTAATAGCGATACTTGTCCAAGAGACCCAGTACTTC.

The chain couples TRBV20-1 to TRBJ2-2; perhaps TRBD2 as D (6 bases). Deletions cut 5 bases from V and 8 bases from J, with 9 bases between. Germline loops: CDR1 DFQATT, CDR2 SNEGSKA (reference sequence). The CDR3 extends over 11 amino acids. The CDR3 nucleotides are TGCAGTGCTGGGACTTCGGGGGAGCTGTTTTTT. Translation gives CSAGTSGELFF.

This CDR3 reads CASRRDPGGTDTQYF. In DNA, the CDR3 is TGCGCCAGCAGGAGGGACCCAGGGGGCACAGATACGCAGTATTTT. The chain has TRBV5-1 and TRBJ2-3; the D gene is possibly TRBD1 (6 bases). This CDR3 is built from 15 residues. CDR1 is SGHRS, CDR2 YFSETQ, per germline. V lost 5 bases, J lost 1 base, and 14 bases lay in between.

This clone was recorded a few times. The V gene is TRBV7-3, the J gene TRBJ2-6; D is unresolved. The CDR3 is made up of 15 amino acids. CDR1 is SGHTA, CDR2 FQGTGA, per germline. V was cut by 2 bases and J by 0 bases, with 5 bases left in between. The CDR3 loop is CASSLYRSGANVLTF. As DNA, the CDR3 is TGTGCCAGCAGCTTATACCGCTCTGGGGCCAACGTCCTGACTTTC.

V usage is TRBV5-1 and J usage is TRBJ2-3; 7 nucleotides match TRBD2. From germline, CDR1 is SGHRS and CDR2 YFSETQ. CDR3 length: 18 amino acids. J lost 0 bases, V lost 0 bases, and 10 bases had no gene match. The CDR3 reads CASSLGASGARSTDTQYF. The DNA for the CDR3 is TGCGCCAGCAGCTTGGGGGCTAGCGGAGCCCGTAGCACAGATACGCAGTATTTT.

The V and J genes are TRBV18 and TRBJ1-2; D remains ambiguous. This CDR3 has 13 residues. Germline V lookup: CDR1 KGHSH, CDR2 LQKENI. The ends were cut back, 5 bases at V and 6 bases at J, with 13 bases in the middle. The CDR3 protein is CASSSSAGDGYTF. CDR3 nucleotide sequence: TGTGCCAGCTCATCGAGTGCCGGAGATGGCTACACCTTC.

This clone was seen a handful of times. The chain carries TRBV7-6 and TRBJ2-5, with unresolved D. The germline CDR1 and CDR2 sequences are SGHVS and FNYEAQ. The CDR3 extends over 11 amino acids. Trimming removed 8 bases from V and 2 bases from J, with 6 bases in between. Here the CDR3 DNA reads TGTGCCAGCGGTTCGCAAGAGACCCAGTACTTC. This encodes CASGSQETQYF.

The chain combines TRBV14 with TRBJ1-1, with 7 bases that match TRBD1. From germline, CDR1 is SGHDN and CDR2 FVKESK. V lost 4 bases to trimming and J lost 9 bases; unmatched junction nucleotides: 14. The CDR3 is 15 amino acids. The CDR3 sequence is CASSPTHSLQGKAFF. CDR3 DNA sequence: TGTGCCAGCAGCCCGACCCACAGCTTACAGGGGAAAGCTTTCTTT. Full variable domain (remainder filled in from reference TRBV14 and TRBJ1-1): EAGVTQFPSHSVIEKGQTVTLRCDPISGHDNLYWYRRVMGKEIKFLLHFVKESKQDESGMPNNRFLAERTGGTYSTLKVQPAELEDSGVYFCASSPTHSLQGKAFFGQGTRLTVV.

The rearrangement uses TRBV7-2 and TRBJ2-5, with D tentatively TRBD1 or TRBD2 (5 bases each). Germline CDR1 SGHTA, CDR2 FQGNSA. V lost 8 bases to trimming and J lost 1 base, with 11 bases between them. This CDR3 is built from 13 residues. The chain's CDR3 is CASLRGSQETQYF. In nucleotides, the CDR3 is TGTGCCAGCCTTCGGGGCAGCCAAGAGACCCAGTACTTC.

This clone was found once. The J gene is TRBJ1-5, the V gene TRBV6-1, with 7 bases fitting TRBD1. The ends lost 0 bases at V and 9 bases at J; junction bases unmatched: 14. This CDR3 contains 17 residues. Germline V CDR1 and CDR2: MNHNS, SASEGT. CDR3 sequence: CASSEAGRRGRLGPQHF. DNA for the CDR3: TGTGCCAGCAGTGAAGCGGGACGGAGGGGGCGGCTCGGGCCCCAGCATTTT.